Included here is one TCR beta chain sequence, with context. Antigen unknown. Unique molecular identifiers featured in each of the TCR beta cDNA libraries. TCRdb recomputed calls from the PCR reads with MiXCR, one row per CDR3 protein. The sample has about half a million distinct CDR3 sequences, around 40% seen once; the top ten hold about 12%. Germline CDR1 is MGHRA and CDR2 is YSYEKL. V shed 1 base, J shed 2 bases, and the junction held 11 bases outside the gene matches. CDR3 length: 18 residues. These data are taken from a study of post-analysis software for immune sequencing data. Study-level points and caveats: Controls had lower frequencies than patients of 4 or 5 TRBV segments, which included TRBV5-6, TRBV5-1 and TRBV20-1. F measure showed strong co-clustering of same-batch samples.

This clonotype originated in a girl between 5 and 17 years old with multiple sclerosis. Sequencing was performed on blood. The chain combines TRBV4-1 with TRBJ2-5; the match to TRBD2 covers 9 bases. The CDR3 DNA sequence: TGCGCCAGCAGCCAAGCCCGAGGGCGGGAGGGAAAACAAGAGACCCAGTACTTC. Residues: CASSQARGREGKQETQYF.